A selection of T cell receptor beta chains follows, all from one sample in a study of blood T cell repertoires in COVID-19. Assay used: immunoSEQ multiplex PCR; TCRdb lists only in-frame clones, some missing. The top ten hold roughly 2.6% of the sample, which has 290,000 or so clones, approximately 86% seen once. Material: PBMCs or T cells enriched from blood (not recorded which). The receptors here all came from a woman aged 18-29 years who had recovered from COVID-19. Each CDR3 is given with its conserved first and last residue. Fields, in order: V gene, D gene, clone size, J gene, CDR3 protein, CDR3 DNA. The D gene is left open where the match is weak. A clone size is listed for some rows: how often the clone was seen (once, few, many), or a class if it is expanded.

TRBV28	TRBD2	NA	TRBJ2-3	CASRPEGTSGTPDTQYF	TGTGCCAGCAGGCCTGAGGGGACTAGCGGGACCCCAGATACGCAGTATTTT
TRBV30	NA	NA	TRBJ1-5	CAWSPRVEQPQHF	TGTGCCTGGAGTCCCAGGGTTGAGCAGCCCCAGCATTTT
TRBV30	TRBD1	few	TRBJ1-5	CAWGLGQGDQPQHF	TGTGCCTGGGGCCTGGGGCAGGGGGACCAGCCCCAGCATTTT
TRBV10-2	TRBD1	NA	TRBJ1-5	CASTLTGDSNQPQHF	TGCGCCAGCACCCTGACAGGGGATAGCAATCAGCCCCAGCATTTT
TRBV27	NA	NA	TRBJ1-2	CASSLLGGYGYTF	TGTGCCAGCAGCCTACTCGGGGGGTATGGCTACACCTTC
TRBV3-1/TRBV3-2	TRBD1	NA	TRBJ2-7	CASSQDKAGGASYEQYF	TGTGCCAGCAGCCAAGATAAAGCAGGGGGCGCTTCCTACGAGCAGTACTTC
TRBV14	NA	NA	TRBJ2-5	CASSQEIYAVGETQYF	TGTGCCAGCAGCCAAGAAATTTATGCGGTCGGGGAGACCCAGTACTTC
TRBV21-1	NA	NA	TRBJ1-6	CASSKGLCQVRLTLHF	TGTGCCAGCAGCAAGGGTTTGTGCCAGGTTCGTCTAACCCTCCACTTT
TRBV5-5	TRBD1	few	TRBJ2-7	CASSRDSATEQYF	TGTGCCAGCAGCCGGGACAGCGCCACCGAGCAGTACTTC
TRBV5-1	TRBD2	NA	TRBJ2-1	CASSFLAGGDNEQFF	TGCGCCAGCAGCTTCTTAGCGGGAGGGGACAATGAGCAGTTCTTC
TRBV28	NA	once	TRBJ1-4	CASSLVPKEEKLFF	TGTGCCAGCAGTTTGGTCCCAAAGGAGGAAAAACTGTTTTTT
TRBV27	TRBD1	NA	TRBJ1-1	CATSWTGGAYTEAFF	TGTGCCACCAGCTGGACAGGGGGGGCATACACTGAAGCTTTCTTT
TRBV10-2	NA	NA	TRBJ2-7	CASSEELARLHEQYF	TGCGCCAGCAGCGAAGAGCTAGCGCGGCTCCACGAGCAGTACTTC
TRBV5-4	TRBD2	NA	TRBJ2-6	CASSGGLAGSSGANVLTF	TGTGCCAGCAGCGGGGGACTAGCGGGTTCCTCTGGGGCCAACGTCCTGACTTTC
TRBV6-5	TRBD2	NA	TRBJ2-2	CASSYEIAGDTGELFF	TGTGCCAGCAGTTATGAGATAGCGGGGGACACCGGGGAGCTGTTTTTT